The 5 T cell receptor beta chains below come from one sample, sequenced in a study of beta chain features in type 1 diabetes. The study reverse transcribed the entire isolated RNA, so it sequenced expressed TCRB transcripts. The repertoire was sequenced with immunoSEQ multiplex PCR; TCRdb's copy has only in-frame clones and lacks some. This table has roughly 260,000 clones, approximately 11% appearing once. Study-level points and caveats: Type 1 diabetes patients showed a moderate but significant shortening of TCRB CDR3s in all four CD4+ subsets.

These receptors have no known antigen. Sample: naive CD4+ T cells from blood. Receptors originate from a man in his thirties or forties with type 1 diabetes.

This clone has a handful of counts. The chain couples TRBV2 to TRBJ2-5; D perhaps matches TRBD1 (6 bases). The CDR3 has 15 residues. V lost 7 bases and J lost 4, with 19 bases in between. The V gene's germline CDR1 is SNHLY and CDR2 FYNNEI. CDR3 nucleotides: TGTGCCAGCACGGCCAGCCAGGGGCCCATAGAGACCCAGTACTTC. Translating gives CASTASQGPIETQYF.

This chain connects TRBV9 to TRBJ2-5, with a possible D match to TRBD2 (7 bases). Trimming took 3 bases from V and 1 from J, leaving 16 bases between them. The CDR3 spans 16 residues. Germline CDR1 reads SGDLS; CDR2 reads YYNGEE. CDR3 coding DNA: TGTGCCAGCAGCGCCCGGGGGGCATTCGGCCAAGAGACCCAGTACTTC. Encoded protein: CASSARGAFGQETQYF.

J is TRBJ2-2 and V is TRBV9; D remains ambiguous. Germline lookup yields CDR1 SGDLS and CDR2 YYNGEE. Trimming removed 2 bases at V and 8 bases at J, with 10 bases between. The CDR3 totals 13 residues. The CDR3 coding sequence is TGTGCCAGCAGCGTGACTCAGATGGGGGAGCTGTTTTTT. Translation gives CASSVTQMGELFF.

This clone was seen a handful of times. The CDR3 sequence is CSASSQGPLHF. The DNA for the CDR3 is TGCAGTGCTAGTAGCCAAGGCCCCCTCCACTTT. This chain joins TRBV20-1 and TRBJ1-6; D is unresolved. This CDR3 is 11 amino acids long. Trimming removed 3 bases from V and 13 bases from J, with 10 bases in between. CDR1 DFQATT and CDR2 SNEGSKA come from the germline V gene (reference sequence).

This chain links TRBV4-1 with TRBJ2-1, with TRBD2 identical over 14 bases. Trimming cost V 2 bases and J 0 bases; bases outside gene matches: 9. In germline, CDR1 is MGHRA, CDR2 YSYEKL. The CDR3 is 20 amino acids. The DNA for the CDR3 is TGCGCCAGCAGCCAACGGACTAGCGGGGGGACGATCAGCTCCTACAATGAGCAGTTCTTC. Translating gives CASSQRTSGGTISSYNEQFF.